This is a list of T cell receptor beta chains from one sample in a study of breast tumors, draining lymph nodes, adjacent tissues. MiXCR, applied by TCRdb to the multiplex PCR reads, yields one record per CDR3 protein. The sample contains 150,000 to 200,000 distinct CDR3 sequences, around 33% of which appear only once. Input material: axillary lymph node tissue. All receptors come from a female donor with breast cancer. Some clones in this sample may be carry-over from other donors' samples. Both conserved end residues are trimmed from each CDR3. A D gene is named only where the DNA matches it firmly.

v_call	d_call	j_call	cdr3_aa
TRBV6-2/TRBV6-3	TRBD2	TRBJ2-1	ASTYGGSGYNEQF
TRBV7-8	-	TRBJ1-4	ASSLGQSVWEKLF
TRBV4-1	-	TRBJ2-7	ASSINRVTYEQY
TRBV6-4	-	TRBJ1-6	ASSVTGRNSPLH
TRBV20-1	-	TRBJ2-2	SARDRARAGELF
TRBV7-9	-	TRBJ2-3	ASSSANTGTSTDTQY
TRBV6-2/TRBV6-3	-	TRBJ2-1	ASSYPPLSEDEQF
TRBV29-1	-	TRBJ2-5	SVEGLGTQY
TRBV5-5	TRBD1	TRBJ1-1	ASSLPGTGNTEAF
TRBV7-8	-	TRBJ2-7	ASSLVHGSGLSYEQY
TRBV10-1	TRBD1	TRBJ2-3	ASSRDSHADTQY
TRBV12-3/TRBV12-4	TRBD2	TRBJ2-1	ASSFGLPPGGEQF